This T cell receptor (beta chain) came from a study of breast tumors, draining lymph nodes, adjacent tissues. Regarding the study as a whole: Tumors had less TCR diversity than lymph nodes, more than nontumor tissue. Data only fit, rather than demonstrated, lymph node origin of most tumor T cells.

The lymph nodes were axillary draining lymph nodes from breast cancer patients. A word on this clonotype: Its antigen remains unknown. Its ends do not fully match the called genes, so a read error is possible.

CDR3 size: 15 residues. CDR1 SSHAT and CDR2 FNYEAQ come from the germline V gene (reference sequence). TCRdb re-analysed the multiplex PCR reads in MiXCR, keeping a single row per CDR3 protein. The data show 200,000 or so distinct CDR3 sequences, around a third seen once. Sequencing was carried out using axillary lymph node tissue. The chain carries TRBV7-7 and TRBJ1-6; tentatively, D is TRBD1 (5 bases). The clonotype comes from a female donor with breast cancer. Some clones in this sample may be carry-over from other donors' samples. CDR3 in amino acids: CASSVRTSGGSPLHF. The CDR3 coding sequence is TGTGCTAGCAGCGTCAGGACTAGCGGGGGTTCACCCCTCCACTTT.